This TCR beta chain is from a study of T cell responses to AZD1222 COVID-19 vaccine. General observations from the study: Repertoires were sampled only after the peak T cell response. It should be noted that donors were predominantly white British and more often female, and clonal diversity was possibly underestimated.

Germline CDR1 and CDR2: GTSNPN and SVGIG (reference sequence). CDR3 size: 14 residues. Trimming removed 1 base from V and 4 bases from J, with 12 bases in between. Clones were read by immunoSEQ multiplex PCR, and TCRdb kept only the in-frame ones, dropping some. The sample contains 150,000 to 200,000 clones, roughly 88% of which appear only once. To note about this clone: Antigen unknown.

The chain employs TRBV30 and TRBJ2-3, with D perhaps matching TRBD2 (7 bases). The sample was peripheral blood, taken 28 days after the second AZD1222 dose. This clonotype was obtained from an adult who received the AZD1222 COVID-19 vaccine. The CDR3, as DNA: TGTGCCTGGAGTGAGGGGGGGAGCGCAGATACGCAGTATTTT. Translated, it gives CAWSEGGSADTQYF.